Below, 25 T cell receptor beta chains from the same sample are listed, as sequenced in a study of OX40 agonist ivuxolimab in advanced cancers. Profiled with immunoSEQ multiplex PCR; TCRdb holds only in-frame clones, not every one. The data show 65,000 to 75,000 clones, approximately 82% seen once. Sequences were derived from CD4+ or CD8+ T cells sorted from blood, sampled in a trial of the OX40 agonist ivuxolimab. The receptors originated from an adult with an advanced solid tumor such as melanoma, head and neck, liver or kidney cancer.

CDR3 in DNA: TGTGCCAGCAGTGAATACAGGCCCTCCTACAATGAGCAGTTCTTC. Protein product: CASSEYRPSYNEQFF. This chain links TRBV2 with TRBJ2-1, with D perhaps matching TRBD1 (5 bases). The ends were cut back, 2 bases at V and 0 bases at J, with 8 bases in the middle. Germline lookup yields CDR1 SNHLY and CDR2 FYNNEI. The CDR3 sequence is 15 residues long. The full variable domain, with the rest looked up from reference TRBV2 and TRBJ2-1, is EPEVTQTPSHQVTQMGQEVILRCVPISNHLYFYWYRQILGQKVEFLVSFYNNEISEKSEIFDDQFSVERPDGSNFTLKIRSTKLEDSAMYFCASSEYRPSYNEQFFGPGTRLTVL.

This chain links TRBV19 with TRBJ1-1; no reliable D call. The CDR3 covers 13 residues. Germline CDR1 reads LNHDA; CDR2 reads SQIVND (reference sequence). The V end lost 5 bases, the J end lost 4 bases, and 11 bases lay between the germline ends. The CDR3 reads CASSAEKRTEAFF. CDR3 DNA: TGTGCCAGTAGTGCCGAGAAACGCACTGAAGCTTTCTTT.

The genes are TRBV19 and TRBJ1-5, with D possibly matching TRBD1 (5 bases). Germline CDR1 LNHDA, CDR2 SQIVND (reference sequence). The length of the CDR3 is 14 residues. Trimming pared 3 bases from V and 3 bases from J, leaving 9 bases between. CDR3: CASSIAGPNQPQHF. The CDR3 DNA reads as TGTGCCAGTAGTATCGCAGGGCCCAATCAGCCCCAGCATTTT.

The genes are TRBV6-5 and TRBJ2-5; D is ambiguous. The J call is in doubt because the DNA end fits TRBJ2-7 better. Per germline, CDR1 MNHEY and CDR2 SVGAGI. This CDR3 is built from 13 residues. The CDR3 region has the DNA TGTGCCAGCATGACGCCGCCTCCCTACGAGCAGTACTTC. It yields the protein CASMTPPPYEQYF.

The rearrangement uses TRBV25-1 and TRBJ2-2; D is uncertain. The germline V and J ends were trimmed by 5 bases and 6 bases, with 4 bases remaining between them. Germline V gene data show CDR1 as MGHDK and CDR2 as SYGVNS. The CDR3 length is 11 residues. CDR3 residues: CASSFSGELFF. The CDR3 DNA reads TGTGCCAGCAGTTTTTCCGGGGAGCTGTTTTTT.

The chain joins TRBV5-1 to TRBJ2-7, with 8 bases identical to TRBD2. V dropped 2 bases and J dropped 6; count of bases not matched to a gene: 10. The length of the CDR3 is 15 residues. Germline loops: CDR1 SGHRS, CDR2 YFSETQ. CDR3 sequence reads: CASSFVPGGMGEQYF. The CDR3 DNA is TGCGCCAGCAGCTTCGTTCCGGGAGGGATGGGCGAGCAGTACTTC.

This sequence joins TRBV5-1 and TRBJ2-5, with a possible D match to TRBD1 (6 bases). CDR1 and CDR2 from the germline V gene are SGHRS and YFSETQ. V lost 0 bases, J lost 4 bases, and 7 bases lay in between. CDR3 length equals 13 residues. The chain's CDR3 is CASSLGQVETQYF. As DNA, the CDR3 is TGCGCCAGCAGCTTGGGACAGGTAGAGACCCAGTACTTC.

The gene calls are TRBV28 and TRBJ2-3; TRBD1 is a possible D gene (5 bases). The CDR3 length is 15 residues. Trimming removed 2 bases from V and 4 bases from J, with 13 bases in between. Germline assignment: CDR1 MDHEN and CDR2 SYDVKM. For the CDR3, the DNA is TGTGCCAGCAGTTTAGGGCAGGGAATCGCAGATACGCAGTATTTT. It encodes CASSLGQGIADTQYF.

This chain joins TRBV5-8 and TRBJ1-6; D is perhaps TRBD1 (5 bases). Germline V gene data show CDR1 as SGHTS and CDR2 as YDEGEE. The CDR3 consists of 17 residues. Trimming removed 0 bases from V and 7 bases from J, with 17 bases in between. CDR3 in DNA: TGTGCCAGCAGCTTGGTGCAGGGCGGCTGGGGAAATTCACCCCTCCACTTT. Protein product: CASSLVQGGWGNSPLHF.

The CDR3 loop is CASSLYSLYGYTF. The CDR3 bases are TGTGCCAGCAGTTTGTACAGCCTCTATGGCTACACCTTC. The chain links TRBV28 to TRBJ1-2, with D unclear. The CDR3 spans 13 residues. Trimming cost V 3 bases and J 4 bases, with 9 bases left between them. The germline V gene has CDR1 MDHEN and CDR2 SYDVKM.

The J gene is TRBJ2-4, the V gene TRBV14, with D unclear. Trimming cost V 5 bases and J 1 base, with 15 bases left between them. This CDR3 has 16 amino acids. Germline V gives CDR1 SGHDN, CDR2 FVKESK. CDR3 nucleotides: TGTGCCAGCAGCGACGACCTGGGGAAGGCCAAAAACATTCAGTACTTC. It is translated as CASSDDLGKAKNIQYF.

This clone was observed at least ten times. At the DNA level, this CDR3 is encoded by other sequences in the same sample as well. This chain joins TRBV27 and TRBJ2-1; TRBD2 might be the D (6 bases). This CDR3 has 17 amino acids. Germline V lookup: CDR1 MNHEY, CDR2 SMNVEV (reference sequence). V lost 2 bases and J lost 0, with 14 bases in between. CDR3 coding DNA: TGTGCCAGCAGTTTAAGTGCTGCGGGAAGCTCCTACAATGAGCAGTTCTTC. It codes for CASSLSAAGSSYNEQFF.

The chain combines TRBV28 with TRBJ2-7; 8 nucleotides align to TRBD2. The J segment lost 4 bases and the V segment lost 3 bases, leaving 8 bases of the junction unmatched. This CDR3 contains 15 residues. Germline V lookup: CDR1 MDHEN, CDR2 SYDVKM. This chain's CDR3 is CASSFQRAGGYEQYF. The DNA of the CDR3 is TGTGCCAGCAGTTTTCAGAGGGCGGGGGGATACGAGCAGTACTTC.

This clone has just one count. Written as DNA, the CDR3 is TGTGCCATCCCTAAGGGACGGCTAATCGAGCAGTTCTTC. Its translation: CAIPKGRLIEQFF. This sequence joins TRBV27 and TRBJ2-1; D possibly matches TRBD1 or TRBD2 (5 bases each). This CDR3 is built from 13 residues. Between the trimmed V and J ends, which lost 10 bases and 10 bases, there was a span of 20 bases. Germline-derived CDR1 and CDR2 are MNHEY and SMNVEV (reference sequence).

The chain joins TRBV10-3 to TRBJ2-2, with D possibly being TRBD1 (7 bases). The germline gives CDR1 ENHRY, CDR2 SYGVKD. The CDR3 spans 16 residues. Trimming stripped 2 bases from V and 3 bases from J, with 13 bases between. CDR3 bases: TGTGCCATCAGTGAGCCAGGGGGGTTCGACACCGGGGAGCTGTTTTTT. This sequence encodes CAISEPGGFDTGELFF.

The chain employs TRBV7-2 and TRBJ1-2; D is ambiguous. V shed 1 base and J shed 7 bases, with 7 bases lying between them. This CDR3 has 12 residues. Germline V CDR1 and CDR2: SGHTA, FQGNSA. The CDR3 loop is CASSLDTAGYTF. The DNA for the CDR3 is TGTGCCAGCAGCTTAGACACGGCTGGCTACACCTTC.

The genes are TRBV14 and TRBJ1-5; maybe TRBD1 (5 bases). The CDR3 runs to 15 residues. The V gene lost 0 bases and the J gene lost 5 bases, with 11 bases spanning the gap. Looked up from germline, CDR1 is SGHDN and CDR2 is FVKESK. The CDR3 loop reads CASSQDYFRDQPQHF. Here the CDR3 DNA reads TGTGCCAGCAGCCAAGATTATTTCAGGGATCAGCCCCAGCATTTT.

The CDR3 reads CASSQQARGEYGYTF. In DNA form, the CDR3 reads TGTGCCAGCAGCCAACAGGCCCGAGGGGAGTATGGCTACACCTTC. The V and J genes are TRBV7-2 and TRBJ1-2, with a weak D call TRBD1 (5 bases). The CDR3 sequence is 15 residues long. Trimming took 5 bases from V and 5 from J, leaving 18 bases between them. Germline V gene data show CDR1 as SGHTA and CDR2 as FQGNSA.

CDR3 in amino acids: CASSPAGTTTIEQFF. The CDR3 DNA is TGTGCCAGTAGTCCCGCCGGGACTACAACCATTGAGCAGTTCTTC. V is TRBV19 and J is TRBJ2-1; TRBD2 aligns across 7 bases. V was clipped by 5 bases and J by 9 bases; unmatched bases: 13. This CDR3 spans 15 amino acids. Germline assignment: CDR1 LNHDA and CDR2 SQIVND (reference sequence).

The V call is TRBV30, the J call TRBJ1-2; D unclear. Germline CDR1 is GTSNPN and CDR2 is SVGIG (reference sequence). With 0 bases removed from V and 3 bases from J, the gap between germline ends came to 5 bases. The CDR3 contains 12 residues. The CDR3 nucleotides are TGTGCCTGGAGTGTACGGGACTATGGCTACACCTTC. Translating gives CAWSVRDYGYTF.

In nucleotides, the CDR3 is TGTGCCAGCAGCCCCGCATCTGGTATTCCCCCTCAGCCCCAGCATTTT. It codes for CASSPASGIPPQPQHF. The chain links TRBV5-6 to TRBJ1-5, with D uncertain. Between the trimmed V and J ends, which lost 4 bases and 6 bases, there was a span of 20 bases. The CDR3 contains 16 residues. The V gene's germline CDR1 is SGHDT and CDR2 YYEEEE.

The chain joins TRBV27 to TRBJ2-5; D tentatively fits TRBD1 or TRBD2 (5 bases each). The germline V gene has CDR1 MNHEY and CDR2 SMNVEV (reference sequence). V was clipped by 6 bases and J by 3 bases, with 11 bases between them. This CDR3 region has 13 residues. DNA for the CDR3: TGTGCCAGCAGCCTGGGACGAGAAGAGACCCAGTACTTC. This translates into CASSLGREETQYF.

The chain employs TRBV5-5 and TRBJ2-5; D might be TRBD1 or TRBD2, each matching 5 bases. Germline V gives CDR1 SGHKS, CDR2 YYEKEE (reference sequence). V was trimmed by 3 bases and J by 4 bases, leaving 19 bases between them. CDR3 length: 16 amino acids. This CDR3 is CASSSGQETQGETQYF. CDR3 coding DNA: TGTGCCAGCAGCTCGGGGCAAGAGACCCAAGGAGAGACCCAGTACTTC.

The chain recombines TRBV6-1 with TRBJ2-1; 9 nucleotides match TRBD1. The CDR3 consists of 15 residues. Losses at the gene ends were 6 bases for V and 5 bases for J; bases not matched to a gene: 8. Per the germline V gene, CDR1 is MNHNS and CDR2 is SASEGT. The CDR3 here is CASSLGQGLDNEQFF. DNA for the CDR3: TGTGCCAGCAGCTTGGGACAGGGACTCGACAATGAGCAGTTCTTC.

The genes are TRBV9 and TRBJ1-1; no definite D call. This CDR3 has 13 amino acids. Germline-derived CDR1 and CDR2 are SGDLS and YYNGEE. With 3 bases removed from V and 0 bases from J, the gap between germline ends came to 6 bases. The CDR3 DNA sequence: TGTGCCAGCAGCGCCACATTGAACACTGAAGCTTTCTTT. Residues: CASSATLNTEAFF.